The following is a T cell receptor beta chain sequence with its context. Unique molecular identifiers were added to individual cDNA molecules. MiXCR was run by TCRdb on the 5' RACE reads, yielding one entry per CDR3 protein. This sample has about 69,000 distinct CDR3 sequences, with 10% to 15% found just once. The V gene lost 6 bases and the J gene lost 3 bases, with 15 bases spanning the gap. Germline V gene sequence: CDR1 MDHEN, CDR2 SYDVKM. The CDR3 runs to 14 residues. These data originate in a study of early T cells in non-severe SARS-CoV-2 infection. Across the whole study: Unpaired chains resulted from sequencing bulk RNA of unsorted whole blood.

The rearrangement uses TRBV28 and TRBJ2-7, with D perhaps TRBD2 (5 bases). The receptor comes from an adult who was a healthcare worker with PCR-confirmed SARS-CoV-2 infection or an uninfected control (not recorded which). Sequences were obtained from whole blood. DNA of the CDR3: TGTGCCAGCAGCAAGGCACTAGTACTCTACGAGCAGTACTTC. It encodes CASSKALVLYEQYF.